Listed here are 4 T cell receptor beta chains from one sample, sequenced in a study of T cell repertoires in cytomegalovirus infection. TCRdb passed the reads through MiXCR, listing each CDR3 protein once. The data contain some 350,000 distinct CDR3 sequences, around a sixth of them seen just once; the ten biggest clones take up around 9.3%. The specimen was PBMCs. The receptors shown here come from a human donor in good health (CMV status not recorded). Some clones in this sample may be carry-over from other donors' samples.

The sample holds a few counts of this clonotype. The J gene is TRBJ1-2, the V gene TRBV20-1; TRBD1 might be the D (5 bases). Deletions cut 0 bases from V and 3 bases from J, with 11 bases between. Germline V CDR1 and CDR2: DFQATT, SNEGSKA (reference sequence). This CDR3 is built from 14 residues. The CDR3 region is CSARDLGGDYGYTF. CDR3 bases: TGCAGTGCTAGAGATCTGGGGGGGGACTATGGCTACACCTTC.

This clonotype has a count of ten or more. This CDR3 reads CASSKMNGNNEQFF. CDR3 coding DNA: TGTGCCAGCAGCAAGATGAACGGAAACAATGAGCAGTTCTTC. The genes are TRBV6-7 and TRBJ2-1; no firm D call. TRBV6-7 is assigned to the ORF class and has an uncertain function. V shed 6 bases and J shed 5 bases, with 14 bases lying between them. The CDR3 is 14 amino acids.

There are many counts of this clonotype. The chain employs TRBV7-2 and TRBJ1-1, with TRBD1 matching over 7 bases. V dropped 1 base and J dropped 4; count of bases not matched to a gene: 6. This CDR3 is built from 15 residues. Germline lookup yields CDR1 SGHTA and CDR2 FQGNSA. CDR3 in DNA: TGTGCCAGCAGCTTAGGACAGGGCGAGGGCACTGAAGCTTTCTTT. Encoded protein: CASSLGQGEGTEAFF.

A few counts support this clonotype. CDR3 sequence reads: CASSPWDRANEQFF. CDR3 nucleotide sequence: TGTGCCAGCAGCCCCTGGGACCGTGCGAATGAGCAGTTCTTC. The chain recombines TRBV7-7 with TRBJ2-1; D may match TRBD1 or TRBD2 (5 bases each). V was cut by 5 bases and J by 7 bases, with 15 bases left in between. Germline loops: CDR1 SSHAT, CDR2 FNYEAQ (reference sequence). This CDR3 contains 14 residues.